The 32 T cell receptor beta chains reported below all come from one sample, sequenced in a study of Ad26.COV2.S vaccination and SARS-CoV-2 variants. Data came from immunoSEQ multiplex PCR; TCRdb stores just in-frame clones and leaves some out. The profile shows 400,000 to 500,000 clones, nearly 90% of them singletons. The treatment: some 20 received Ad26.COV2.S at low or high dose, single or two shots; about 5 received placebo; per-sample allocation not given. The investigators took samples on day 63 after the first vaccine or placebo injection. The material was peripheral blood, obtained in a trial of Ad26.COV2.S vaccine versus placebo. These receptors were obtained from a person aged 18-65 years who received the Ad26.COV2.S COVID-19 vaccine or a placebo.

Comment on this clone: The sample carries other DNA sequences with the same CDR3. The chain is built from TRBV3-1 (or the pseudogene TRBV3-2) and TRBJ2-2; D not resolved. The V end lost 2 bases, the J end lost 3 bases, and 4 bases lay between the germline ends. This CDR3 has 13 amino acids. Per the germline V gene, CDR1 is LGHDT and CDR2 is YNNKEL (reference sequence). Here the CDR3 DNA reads TGTGCCAGCAGCCAAACCCACACCGGGGAGCTGTTTTTT. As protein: CASSQTHTGELFF.

The CDR3 spells CASSLTGGNTIYF. In DNA form, the CDR3 reads TGTGCCAGCAGTTTAACCGGTGGAAACACCATATATTTT. The gene calls are TRBV28 and TRBJ1-3; D not resolved. CDR3 length equals 13 residues. Per the germline V gene, CDR1 is MDHEN and CDR2 is SYDVKM. V lost 2 bases and J lost 3, with 5 bases in between.

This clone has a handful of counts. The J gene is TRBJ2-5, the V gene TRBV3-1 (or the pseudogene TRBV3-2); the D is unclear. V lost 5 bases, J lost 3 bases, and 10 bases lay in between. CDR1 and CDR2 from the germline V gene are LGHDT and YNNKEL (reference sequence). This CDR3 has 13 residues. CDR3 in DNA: TGTGCCAGCAGCACTGGACCAGAAGAGACCCAGTACTTC. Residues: CASSTGPEETQYF.

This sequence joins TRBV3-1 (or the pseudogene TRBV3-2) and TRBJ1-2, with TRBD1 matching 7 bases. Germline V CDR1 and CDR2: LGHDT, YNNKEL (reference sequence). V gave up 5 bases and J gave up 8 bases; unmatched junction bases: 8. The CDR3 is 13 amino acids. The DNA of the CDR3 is TGTGCCAGCAGCGCACTCGGGACAGAGGGCTACACCTTC. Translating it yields CASSALGTEGYTF.

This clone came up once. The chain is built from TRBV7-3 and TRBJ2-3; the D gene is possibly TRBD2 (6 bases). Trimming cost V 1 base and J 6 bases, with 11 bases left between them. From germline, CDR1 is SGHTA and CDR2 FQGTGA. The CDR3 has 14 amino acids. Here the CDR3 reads CASSLNWAGDTQYF. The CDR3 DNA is TGTGCCAGCAGCTTAAACTGGGCGGGGGATACGCAGTATTTT.

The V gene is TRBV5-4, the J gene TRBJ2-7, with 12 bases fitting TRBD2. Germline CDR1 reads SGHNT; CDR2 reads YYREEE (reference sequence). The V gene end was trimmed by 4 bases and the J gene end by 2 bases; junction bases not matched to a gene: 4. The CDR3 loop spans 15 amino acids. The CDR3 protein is CASSQGTSGPYEQYF. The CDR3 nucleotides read TGTGCCAGCAGCCAAGGGACTAGCGGGCCCTACGAGCAGTACTTC.

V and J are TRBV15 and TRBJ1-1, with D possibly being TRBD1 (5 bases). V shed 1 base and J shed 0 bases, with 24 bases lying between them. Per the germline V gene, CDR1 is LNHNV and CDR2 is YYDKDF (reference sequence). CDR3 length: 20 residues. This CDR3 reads CATSRGQEPGRQFMNTEAFF. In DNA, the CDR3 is TGTGCCACCAGCAGAGGTCAGGAACCGGGACGGCAATTTATGAACACTGAAGCTTTCTTT.

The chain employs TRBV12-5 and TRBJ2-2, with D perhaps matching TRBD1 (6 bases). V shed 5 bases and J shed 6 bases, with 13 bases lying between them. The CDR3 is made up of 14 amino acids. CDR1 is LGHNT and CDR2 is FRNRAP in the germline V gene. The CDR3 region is CASGPGWGPGELFF. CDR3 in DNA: TGTGCTAGTGGTCCTGGCTGGGGGCCCGGGGAGCTGTTTTTT.

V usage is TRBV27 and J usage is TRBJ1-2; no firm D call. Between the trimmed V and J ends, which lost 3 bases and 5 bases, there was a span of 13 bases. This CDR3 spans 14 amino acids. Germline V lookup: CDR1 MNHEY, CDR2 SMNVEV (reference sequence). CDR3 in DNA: TGTGCCAGCAGTTTTTCGGAGTCGGTATATGGCTACACCTTC. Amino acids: CASSFSESVYGYTF.

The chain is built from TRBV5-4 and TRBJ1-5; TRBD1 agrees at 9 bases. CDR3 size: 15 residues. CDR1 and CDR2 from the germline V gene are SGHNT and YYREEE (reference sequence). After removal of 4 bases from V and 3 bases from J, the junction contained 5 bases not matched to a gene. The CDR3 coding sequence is TGTGCCAGCAGCGCTGGGACAGGGTACAATCAGCCCCAGCATTTT. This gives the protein CASSAGTGYNQPQHF. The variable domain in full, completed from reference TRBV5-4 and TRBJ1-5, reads ETGVTQSPTHLIKTRGQQVTLRCSSQSGHNTVSWYQQALGQGPQFIFQYYREEENGRGNFPPRFSGLQFPNYSSELNVNALELDDSALYLCASSAGTGYNQPQHFGDGTRLSIL.

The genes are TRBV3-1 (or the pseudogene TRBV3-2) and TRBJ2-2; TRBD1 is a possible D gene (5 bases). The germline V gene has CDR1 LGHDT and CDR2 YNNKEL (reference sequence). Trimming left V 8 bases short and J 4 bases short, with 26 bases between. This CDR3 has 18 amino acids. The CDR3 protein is CASAMFIRTGQVTGELFF. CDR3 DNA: TGTGCCAGCGCCATGTTCATTCGGACCGGACAAGTCACCGGGGAGCTGTTTTTT.

The CDR3 sequence is CASSQDPETGDEKLFF. The CDR3, as DNA: TGCGCCAGCAGCCAAGATCCCGAGACAGGGGACGAAAAACTGTTTTTT. The chain links TRBV4-3 to TRBJ1-4, with TRBD1 matching 8 bases. J was trimmed by 8 bases and V by 0 bases; bases with no gene match: 8. The CDR3 consists of 16 residues. Germline V lookup: CDR1 LGHNA, CDR2 YSLEER.

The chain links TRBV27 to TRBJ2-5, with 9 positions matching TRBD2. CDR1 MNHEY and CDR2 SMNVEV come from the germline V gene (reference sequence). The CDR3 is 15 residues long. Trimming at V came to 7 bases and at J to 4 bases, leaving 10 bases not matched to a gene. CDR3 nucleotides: TGTGCCAGCAATTCTCTAGCGGGGATAGGAGAGACCCAGTACTTC. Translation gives CASNSLAGIGETQYF.

The CDR3 DNA follows: TGCGCCAGCAGCTTGGGTACTAGCGGGGAAGATACGCAGTATTTT. Translating gives CASSLGTSGEDTQYF. The chain carries TRBV5-1 and TRBJ2-3; 10 bases agree with TRBD2. Trimming removed 0 bases from V and 5 bases from J; junction bases left unmatched: 3. This CDR3 region has 15 residues. Germline CDR1 is SGHRS and CDR2 is YFSETQ.

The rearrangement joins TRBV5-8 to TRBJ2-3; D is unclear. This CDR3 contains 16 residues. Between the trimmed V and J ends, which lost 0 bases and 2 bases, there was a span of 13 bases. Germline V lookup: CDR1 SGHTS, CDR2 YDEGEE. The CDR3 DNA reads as TGTGCCAGCAGCTTGGGGGCCCGGACGCTCACAGATACGCAGTATTTT. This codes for CASSLGARTLTDTQYF.

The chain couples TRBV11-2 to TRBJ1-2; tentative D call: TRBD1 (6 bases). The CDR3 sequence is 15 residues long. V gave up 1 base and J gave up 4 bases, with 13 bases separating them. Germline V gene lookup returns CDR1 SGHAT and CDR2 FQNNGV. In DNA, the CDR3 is TGTGCCAGCAGCTTAGGAGTTGCAGGGGCCTATGGCTACACCTTC. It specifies CASSLGVAGAYGYTF.

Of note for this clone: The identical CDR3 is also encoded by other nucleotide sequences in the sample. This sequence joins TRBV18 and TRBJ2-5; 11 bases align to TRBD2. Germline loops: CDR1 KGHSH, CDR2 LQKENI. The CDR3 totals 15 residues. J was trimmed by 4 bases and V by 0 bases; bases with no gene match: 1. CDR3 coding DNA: TGTGCCAGCTCACCACCCGGGACTAGCGGAGAGACCCAGTACTTC. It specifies CASSPPGTSGETQYF.

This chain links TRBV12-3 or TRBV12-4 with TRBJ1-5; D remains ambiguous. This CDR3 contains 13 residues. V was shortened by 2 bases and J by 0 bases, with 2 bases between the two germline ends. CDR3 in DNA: TGTGCCAGCAGTTTAACTAGCAATCAGCCCCAGCATTTT. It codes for CASSLTSNQPQHF.

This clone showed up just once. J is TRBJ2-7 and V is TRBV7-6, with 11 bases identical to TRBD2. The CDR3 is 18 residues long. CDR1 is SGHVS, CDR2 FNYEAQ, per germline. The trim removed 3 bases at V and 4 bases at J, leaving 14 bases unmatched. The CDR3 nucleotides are TGTGCCAGCAGCTTGGTCGCGCTAGCGGGAGGTTGGTCGTACGAGCAGTACGTC. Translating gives CASSLVALAGGWSYEQYV.

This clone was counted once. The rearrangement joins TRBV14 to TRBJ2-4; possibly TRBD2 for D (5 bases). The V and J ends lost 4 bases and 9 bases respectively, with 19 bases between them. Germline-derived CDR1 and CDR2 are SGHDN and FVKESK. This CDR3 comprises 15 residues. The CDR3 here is CASSPTGSRRVIQYF. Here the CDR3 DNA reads TGTGCCAGCAGCCCTACGGGGAGTAGGAGAGTCATTCAGTACTTC.

Written as DNA, the CDR3 is TGTGCCAGCTCACGGGGACTAGCGGGGGCACAAGAGACCCAGTACTTC. Translated: CASSRGLAGAQETQYF. This sequence joins TRBV18 and TRBJ2-5; 14 nucleotides match TRBD2. The CDR3 covers 16 residues. With V trimmed by 4 bases and J by 2 bases, 3 bases remained unmatched. The germline CDR1 and CDR2 sequences are KGHSH and LQKENI.

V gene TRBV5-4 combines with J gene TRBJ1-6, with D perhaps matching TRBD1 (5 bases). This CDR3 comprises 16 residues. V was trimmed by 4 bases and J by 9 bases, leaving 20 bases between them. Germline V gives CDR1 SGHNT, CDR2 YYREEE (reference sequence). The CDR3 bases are TGTGCCAGCAGCCCCAGAGAAACAGGCCCTATTTCACCCCTCCACTTT. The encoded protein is CASSPRETGPISPLHF. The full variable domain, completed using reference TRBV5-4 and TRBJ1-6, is ETGVTQSPTHLIKTRGQQVTLRCSSQSGHNTVSWYQQALGQGPQFIFQYYREEENGRGNFPPRFSGLQFPNYSSELNVNALELDDSALYLCASSPRETGPISPLHFGNGTRLTVT.

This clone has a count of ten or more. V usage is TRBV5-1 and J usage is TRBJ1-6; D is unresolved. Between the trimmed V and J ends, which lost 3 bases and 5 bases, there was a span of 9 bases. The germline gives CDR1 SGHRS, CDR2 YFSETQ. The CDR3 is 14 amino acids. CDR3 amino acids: CASSSRRDNSPLHF. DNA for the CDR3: TGCGCCAGCAGCTCGAGAAGGGATAATTCACCCCTCCACTTT.

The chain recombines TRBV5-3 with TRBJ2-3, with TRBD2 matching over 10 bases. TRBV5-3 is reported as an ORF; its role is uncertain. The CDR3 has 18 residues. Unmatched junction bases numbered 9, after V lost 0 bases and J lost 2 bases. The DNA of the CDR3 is TGTGCCAGAAGCTTGGAAGGGAGCGGGAGGGCCCTCACAGATACGCAGTATTTT. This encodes CARSLEGSGRALTDTQYF.

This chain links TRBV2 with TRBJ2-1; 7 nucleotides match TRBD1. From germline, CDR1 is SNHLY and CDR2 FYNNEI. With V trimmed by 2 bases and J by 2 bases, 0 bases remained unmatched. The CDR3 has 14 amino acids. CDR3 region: CASSEQGAYNEQFF. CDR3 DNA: TGTGCCAGCAGTGAACAGGGGGCCTACAATGAGCAGTTCTTC.

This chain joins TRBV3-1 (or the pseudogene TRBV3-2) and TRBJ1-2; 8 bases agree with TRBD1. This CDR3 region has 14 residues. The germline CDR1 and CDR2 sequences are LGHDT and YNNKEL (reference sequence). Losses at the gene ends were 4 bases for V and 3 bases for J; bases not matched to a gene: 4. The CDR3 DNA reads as TGTGCCAGCAGCCGGACAGGGATGGACTATGGCTACACCTTC. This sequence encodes CASSRTGMDYGYTF.

The CDR3 DNA sequence: TGTGCCAGCAGCCCCAGGGAGGGGAACTATGGCTACACCTTC. It encodes CASSPREGNYGYTF. The chain couples TRBV9 to TRBJ1-2, with D tentatively TRBD1 (5 bases). Germline V gene data show CDR1 as SGDLS and CDR2 as YYNGEE. Trimming cost V 4 bases and J 2 bases, with 12 bases left between them. There are 14 residues in the CDR3.

CDR3 residues: CATSEGVGNQPQHF. CDR3 nucleotides: TGTGCCACCTCGGAGGGTGTAGGCAATCAGCCCCAGCATTTT. The V call is TRBV15, the J call TRBJ1-5; D is unclear. The CDR3 length is 14 residues. The germline CDR1 and CDR2 sequences are LNHNV and YYDKDF (reference sequence). V shed 8 bases and J shed 2 bases, with 13 bases lying between them.

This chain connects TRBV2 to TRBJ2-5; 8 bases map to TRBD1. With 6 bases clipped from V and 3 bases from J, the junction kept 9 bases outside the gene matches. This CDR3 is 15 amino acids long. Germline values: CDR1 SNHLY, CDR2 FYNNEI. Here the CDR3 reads CASRRQGAGEETQYF. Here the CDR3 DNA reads TGTGCCAGCAGACGTCAGGGGGCCGGGGAAGAGACCCAGTACTTC.

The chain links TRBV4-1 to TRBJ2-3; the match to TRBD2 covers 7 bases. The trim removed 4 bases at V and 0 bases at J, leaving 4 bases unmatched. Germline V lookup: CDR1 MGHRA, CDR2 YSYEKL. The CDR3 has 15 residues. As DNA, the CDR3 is TGCGCCAGCAGCCTAGCGGGCCCTAGCACAGATACGCAGTATTTT. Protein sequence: CASSLAGPSTDTQYF.

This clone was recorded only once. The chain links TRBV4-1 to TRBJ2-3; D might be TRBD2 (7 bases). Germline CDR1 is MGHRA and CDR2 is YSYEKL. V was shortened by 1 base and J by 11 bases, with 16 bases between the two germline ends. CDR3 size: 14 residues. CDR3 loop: CASSQVGGGGGQYF. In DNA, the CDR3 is TGCGCCAGCAGCCAAGTGGGAGGGGGAGGCGGGCAGTATTTT.

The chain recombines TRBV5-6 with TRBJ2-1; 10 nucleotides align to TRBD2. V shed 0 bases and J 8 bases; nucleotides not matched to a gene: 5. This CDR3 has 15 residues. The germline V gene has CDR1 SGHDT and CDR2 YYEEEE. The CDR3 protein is CASSLVLAGGDEQFF. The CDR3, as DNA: TGTGCCAGCAGCTTGGTATTAGCGGGAGGCGATGAGCAGTTCTTC.